This T cell receptor (beta chain) was captured in a study of blood T cell repertoires in COVID-19. Study in general: Whether acute or convalescent, the COVID-19 samples came from the United States, Italy and Spain.

The CDR3 is 13 residues long. Looked up from germline, CDR1 is MNHNS and CDR2 is SASEGT. V dropped 2 bases and J dropped 10 bases, with 12 bases sitting between them. Profiling relied on immunoSEQ multiplex PCR, and the TCRdb table lists in-frame clones only, not all of them. The data show 250,000 to 350,000 clones, approximately 89% seen once. All exposed participants met a person with COVID-19 within 2 weeks before entering the study. The source of this sequence is a woman aged 45 to 65 who had been exposed to COVID-19. The genes are TRBV6-1 and TRBJ1-3; D remains unclear. Source material: PBMCs or T cells enriched from blood (not recorded which). This chain's CDR3 is CASSERPPTTIYF. CDR3 bases: TGTGCCAGCAGTGAACGCCCCCCCACAACCATATATTTT.